This T cell receptor beta chain was identified during a study of blood T cell repertoires in COVID-19. Turning to the study itself: Spain, Italy and the United States supplied samples that represented acute and convalescent COVID-19. PBMCs, B-cell-depleted T cells, or T cells were the source of the cDNA or gDNA that made up the material.

The CDR3 contains 15 residues. From germline, CDR1 is MGHRA and CDR2 YSYEKL. Trimming cost V 4 bases and J 4 bases, with 13 bases left between them. Method: immunoSEQ multiplex PCR; TCRdb's copy keeps in-frame clones and lacks some. In the table there are about 200,000 clones, almost 90% of which are singletons. This clonotype originated in a young man with active or convalescent COVID-19. This chain uses TRBV4-1 with TRBJ2-2; possible D gene TRBD2, 6 bases. The sequenced material came from peripheral blood. The CDR3 sequence: CASSPSPRGTGELFF. The CDR3, as DNA: TGCGCCAGCAGCCCAAGCCCGCGGGGCACCGGGGAGCTGTTTTTT.